This is a list of T cell receptor beta chains from one sample in a study of sequential checkpoint blockade in melanoma. Libraries were prepared by immunoSEQ multiplex PCR; TCRdb keeps only in-frame clonotypes and omits some of them. The sample contains about 17,000 clones, 70% to 75% of which appear only once. Sequenced material: CD8+ T cells sorted from blood (inferred from file names), taken from a patient given nivolumab and ipilimumab in sequence. These receptor sequences come from a human donor with melanoma. Each CDR3 is given with its conserved first and last residue.

cdr3_aa,cdr3_length,v_call,j_call
CASTRLLSYEQYF,13,TRBV10-2,TRBJ2-7
CASSQTSGGASEQFF,15,TRBV4-2,TRBJ2-1
CASSLDRGFNYGYTF,15,TRBV28,TRBJ1-2
CASSFVGGYTF,11,TRBV11-2,TRBJ1-2
CASSLLLAGNYEQYF,15,TRBV28,TRBJ2-7
CASGQASYEQYF,12,TRBV7-9,TRBJ2-7
CASSLPSASYEQYF,14,TRBV7-8,TRBJ2-7
CASSWEVQYEQYF,13,TRBV5-4,TRBJ2-7
CASSGQRELNTGELFF,16,TRBV25-1,TRBJ2-2
CASSTDRVSGNTIYF,15,TRBV19,TRBJ1-3
CASSPLVQETQYF,13,TRBV18,TRBJ2-5
CASSFLGEGVQDTQYF,16,TRBV28,TRBJ2-3
CASSALAGGGTKIHEQFF,18,TRBV6-1,TRBJ2-1
CASSPGLPAYEQYF,14,TRBV28,TRBJ2-7
CASRRTDYNNEQFF,14,TRBV2,TRBJ2-1
CASSLAPSAHEQFF,14,TRBV11-2,TRBJ2-1
CASRIEISSYNEQFF,15,TRBV11-2,TRBJ2-1
CASSELTGGYEQYF,14,TRBV10-2,TRBJ2-7
CASEGQFSYEQYF,13,TRBV2,TRBJ2-7
CASSHSGDEQYF,12,TRBV19,-
CASRWTGGLAASYEQYF,17,TRBV27,TRBJ2-7
CASSLRGSHEQYF,13,TRBV5-1,TRBJ2-7
CAISADAGVQAGELFF,16,TRBV10-3,TRBJ2-2
CATSTGGLTDTQYF,14,TRBV15,TRBJ2-3
CASSPDFDSPLHF,13,TRBV5-1,TRBJ1-6
CASSPGPGVNRAYEQYF,17,TRBV25-1,-
CASSQDSQTSGGTYEQYF,18,TRBV4-3,TRBJ2-7
CASSFEALDADTQYF,15,TRBV7-6,TRBJ2-3
CASSFLCYRSPRDRGQETQYF,21,TRBV19,TRBJ2-5
CSVPTGGGEQYF,12,TRBV29-1,TRBJ2-7
CASTGDGTDTQYF,13,TRBV10-1,TRBJ2-3
CASSQGYGQGGDEQFF,16,TRBV4-3,TRBJ2-1
CASSYAAGIVYEQYF,15,TRBV27,TRBJ2-7
CASSARQGIYEQYF,14,TRBV7-9,TRBJ2-7
CASSFPQGPYEQYF,14,TRBV7-8,TRBJ2-7
CASSSHTGGDTGELFF,16,TRBV27,TRBJ2-2
CASSSGGNNEQFF,13,TRBV4-1,TRBJ2-1
CASSPSSGRSYNEQFF,16,TRBV28,TRBJ2-1
CASSVEPRTGQIRYEQYF,18,TRBV9,-
CASSWGDEQFF,11,TRBV6-5,TRBJ2-1
CASSFSAEAFF,11,TRBV7-9,TRBJ1-1
CASSYGGGREYEQYF,15,TRBV6-5,TRBJ2-7
CASSLTGESYNEQFF,15,TRBV28,TRBJ2-1
CASSPGTSGYEQYF,14,TRBV27,TRBJ2-7
CASSDSAGAAGELFF,15,TRBV6-4,TRBJ2-2
CASSMEGTGTLETEAFF,17,TRBV19,TRBJ1-1
CASRTGGGYTF,11,TRBV25-1,TRBJ1-2
CASRPTQWAFEQYF,14,TRBV6-5,TRBJ2-7
CASSSESGTGPRREQYF,17,TRBV21-1,TRBJ2-7
CASIRFTEAFF,11,TRBV5-6,TRBJ1-1
CASSSPGLAGVSYEQYF,17,TRBV7-8,-
CASSQLTGEEGNYGYTF,17,TRBV5-4,TRBJ1-2
CASRGKVPNHRGGDEQFF,18,TRBV25-1,TRBJ2-1